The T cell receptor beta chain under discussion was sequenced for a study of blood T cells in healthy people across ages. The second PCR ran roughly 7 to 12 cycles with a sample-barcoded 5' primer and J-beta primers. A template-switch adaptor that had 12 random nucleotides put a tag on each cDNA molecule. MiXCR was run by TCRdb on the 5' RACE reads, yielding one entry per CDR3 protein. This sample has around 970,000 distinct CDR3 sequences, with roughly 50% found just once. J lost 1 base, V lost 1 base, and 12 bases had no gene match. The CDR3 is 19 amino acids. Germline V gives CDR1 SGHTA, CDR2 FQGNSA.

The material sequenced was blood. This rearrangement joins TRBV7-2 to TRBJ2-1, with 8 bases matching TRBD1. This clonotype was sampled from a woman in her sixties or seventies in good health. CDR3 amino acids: CASSLGVMGRGRSYNEQFF. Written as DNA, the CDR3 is TGTGCCAGCAGCTTAGGCGTTATGGGCAGGGGGCGTTCCTACAATGAGCAGTTCTTC. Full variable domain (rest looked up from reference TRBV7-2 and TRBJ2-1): GAGVSQSPSNKVTEKGKDVELRCDPISGHTALYWYRQSLGQGLEFLIYFQGNSAPDKSGLPSDRFSAERTGGSVSTLTIQRTQQEDSAVYLCASSLGVMGRGRSYNEQFFGPGTRLTVL.